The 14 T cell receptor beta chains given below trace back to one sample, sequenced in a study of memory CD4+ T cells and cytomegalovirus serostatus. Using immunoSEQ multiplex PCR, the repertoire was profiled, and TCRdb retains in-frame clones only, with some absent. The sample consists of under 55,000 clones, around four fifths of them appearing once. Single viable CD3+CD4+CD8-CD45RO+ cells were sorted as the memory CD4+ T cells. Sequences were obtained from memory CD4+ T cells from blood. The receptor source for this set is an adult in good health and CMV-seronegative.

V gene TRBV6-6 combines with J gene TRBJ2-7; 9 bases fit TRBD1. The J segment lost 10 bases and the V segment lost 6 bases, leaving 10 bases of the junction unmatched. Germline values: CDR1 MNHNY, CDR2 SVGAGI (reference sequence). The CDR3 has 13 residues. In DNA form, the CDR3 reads TGTGCCAGCAGACCTCCGGACAGGGGAAAACAGTACTTC. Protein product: CASRPPDRGKQYF.

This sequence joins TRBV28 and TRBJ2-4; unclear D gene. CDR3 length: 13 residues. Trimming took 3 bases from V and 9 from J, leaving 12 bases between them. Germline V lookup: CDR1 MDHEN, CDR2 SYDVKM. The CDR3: CASSFSVRGIQYF. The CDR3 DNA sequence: TGTGCCAGCAGTTTTAGTGTGCGTGGCATTCAGTACTTC. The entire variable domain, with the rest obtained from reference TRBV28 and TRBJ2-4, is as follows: DVKVTQSSRYLVKRTGEKVFLECVQDMDHENMFWYRQDPGLGLRLIYFSYDVKMKEKGDIPEGYSVSREKKERFSLILESASTNQTSMYLCASSFSVRGIQYFGAGTRLSVL.

CDR3 amino acids: CASRRGQGAYEQYF. The CDR3 coding sequence is TGCGCCAGCAGGCGCGGCCAGGGGGCCTACGAGCAGTACTTC. This chain uses TRBV5-1 with TRBJ2-7, with TRBD1 matching 7 bases. CDR3 length: 14 amino acids. The V gene's germline CDR1 is SGHRS and CDR2 YFSETQ. The ends lost 5 bases at V and 2 bases at J; junction bases unmatched: 7.

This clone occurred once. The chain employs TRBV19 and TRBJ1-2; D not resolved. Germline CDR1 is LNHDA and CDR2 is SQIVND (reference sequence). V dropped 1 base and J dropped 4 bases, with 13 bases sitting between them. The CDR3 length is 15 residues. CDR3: CASSIGLRDSYGYTF. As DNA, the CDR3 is TGTGCCAGTAGTATAGGACTCCGGGATAGCTATGGCTACACCTTC. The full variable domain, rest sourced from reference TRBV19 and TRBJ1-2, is DGGITQSPKYLFRKEGQNVTLSCEQNLNHDAMYWYRQDPGQGLRLIYYSQIVNDFQKGDIAEGYSVSREKKESFPLTVTSAQKNPTAFYLCASSIGLRDSYGYTFGSGTRLTVV.

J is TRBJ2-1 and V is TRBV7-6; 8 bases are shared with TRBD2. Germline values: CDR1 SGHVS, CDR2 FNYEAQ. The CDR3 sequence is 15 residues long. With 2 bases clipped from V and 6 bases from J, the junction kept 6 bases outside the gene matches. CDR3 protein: CASSLTVAGPNEQFF. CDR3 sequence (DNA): TGTGCCAGCAGCTTAACGGTAGCGGGACCCAATGAGCAGTTCTTC. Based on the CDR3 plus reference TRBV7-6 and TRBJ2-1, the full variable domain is GAGVSQSPRYKVTKRGQDVALRCDPISGHVSLYWYRQALGQGPEFLTYFNYEAQQDKSGLPNDRFSAERPEGSISTLTIQRTEQRDSAMYRCASSLTVAGPNEQFFGPGTRLTVL.

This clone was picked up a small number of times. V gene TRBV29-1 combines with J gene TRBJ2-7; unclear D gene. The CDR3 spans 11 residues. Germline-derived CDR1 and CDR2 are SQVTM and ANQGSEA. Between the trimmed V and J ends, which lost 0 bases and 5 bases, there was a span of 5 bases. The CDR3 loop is CSVEERHEQYF. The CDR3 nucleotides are TGCAGCGTTGAAGAAAGGCACGAGCAGTACTTC.

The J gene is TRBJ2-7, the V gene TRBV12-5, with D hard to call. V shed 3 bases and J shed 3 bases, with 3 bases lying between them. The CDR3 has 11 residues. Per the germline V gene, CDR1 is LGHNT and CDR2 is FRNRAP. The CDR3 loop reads CASGLNYEQYF. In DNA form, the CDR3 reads TGTGCTAGTGGTTTAAACTACGAGCAGTACTTC.

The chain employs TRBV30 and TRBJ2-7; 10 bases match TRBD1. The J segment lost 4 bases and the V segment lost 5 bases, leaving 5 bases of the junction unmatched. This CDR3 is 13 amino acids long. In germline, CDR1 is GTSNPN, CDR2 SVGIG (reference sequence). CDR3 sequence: CAWGDRGWYEQYF. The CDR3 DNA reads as TGTGCCTGGGGGGACAGGGGATGGTACGAGCAGTACTTC.

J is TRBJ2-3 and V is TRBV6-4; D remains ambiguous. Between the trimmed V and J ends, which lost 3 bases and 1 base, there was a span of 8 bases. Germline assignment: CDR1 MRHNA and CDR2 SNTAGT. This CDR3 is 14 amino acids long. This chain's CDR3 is CASSEGLRTDTQYF. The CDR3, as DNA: TGTGCCAGCAGTGAGGGCCTTCGCACAGATACGCAGTATTTT.

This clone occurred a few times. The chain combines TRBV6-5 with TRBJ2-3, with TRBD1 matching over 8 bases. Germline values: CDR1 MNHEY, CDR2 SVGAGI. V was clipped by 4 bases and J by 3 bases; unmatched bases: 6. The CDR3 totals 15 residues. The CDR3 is CASSSGGVMTDTQYF. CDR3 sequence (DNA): TGTGCCAGCAGTTCAGGGGGCGTAATGACAGATACGCAGTATTTT.

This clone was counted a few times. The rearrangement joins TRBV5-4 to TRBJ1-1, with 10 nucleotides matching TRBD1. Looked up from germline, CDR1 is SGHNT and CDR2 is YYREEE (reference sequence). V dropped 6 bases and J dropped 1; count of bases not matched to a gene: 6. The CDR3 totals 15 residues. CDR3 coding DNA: TGTGCCAGCAACGGACAGGGGGGAGCGAACACTGAAGCTTTCTTT. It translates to CASNGQGGANTEAFF.

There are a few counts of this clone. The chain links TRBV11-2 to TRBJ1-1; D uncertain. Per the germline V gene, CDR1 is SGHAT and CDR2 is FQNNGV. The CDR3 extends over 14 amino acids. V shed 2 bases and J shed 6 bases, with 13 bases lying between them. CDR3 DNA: TGTGCCAGCAGCTTATCTCACAGCGGCGCTGAAGCTTTCTTT. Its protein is CASSLSHSGAEAFF.

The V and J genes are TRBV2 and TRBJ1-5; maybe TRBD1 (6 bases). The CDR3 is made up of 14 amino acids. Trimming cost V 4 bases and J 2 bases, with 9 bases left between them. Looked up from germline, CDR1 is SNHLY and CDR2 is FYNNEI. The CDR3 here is CASSGGLGNQPQHF. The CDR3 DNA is TGTGCCAGCAGTGGGGGGCTTGGCAATCAGCCCCAGCATTTT.

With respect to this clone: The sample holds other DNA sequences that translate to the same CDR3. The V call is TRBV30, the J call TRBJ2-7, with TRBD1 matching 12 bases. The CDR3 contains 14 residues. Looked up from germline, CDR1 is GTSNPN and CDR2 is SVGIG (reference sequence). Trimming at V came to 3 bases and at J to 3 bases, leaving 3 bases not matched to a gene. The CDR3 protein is CAWSRDRGLYEQYF. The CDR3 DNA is TGTGCCTGGAGCCGGGACAGGGGGCTCTACGAGCAGTACTTC.